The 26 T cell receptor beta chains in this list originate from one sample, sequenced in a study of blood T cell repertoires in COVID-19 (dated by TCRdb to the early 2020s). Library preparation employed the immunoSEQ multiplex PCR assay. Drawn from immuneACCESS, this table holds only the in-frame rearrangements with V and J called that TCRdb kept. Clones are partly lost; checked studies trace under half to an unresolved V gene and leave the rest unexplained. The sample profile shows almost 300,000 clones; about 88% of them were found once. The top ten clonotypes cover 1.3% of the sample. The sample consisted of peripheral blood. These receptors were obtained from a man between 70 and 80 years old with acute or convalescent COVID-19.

Here the CDR3 DNA reads TGTGCCAGCAGTTACCCGGGACTGCGGATGAGCTACACCTTC. This codes for CASSYPGLRMSYTF. The V and J genes are TRBV28 and TRBJ1-2; TRBD1 is a possible D gene (5 bases). The CDR3 has 14 amino acids. The germline V and J ends were trimmed by 4 bases and 9 bases, with 18 bases remaining between them. Germline CDR1 is MDHEN and CDR2 is SYDVKM.

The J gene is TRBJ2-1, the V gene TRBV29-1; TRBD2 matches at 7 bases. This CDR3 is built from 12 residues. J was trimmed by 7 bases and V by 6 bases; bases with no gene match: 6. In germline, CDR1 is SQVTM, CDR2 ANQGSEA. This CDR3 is CSVGGRWNEQFF. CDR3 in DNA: TGCAGCGTCGGGGGGAGGTGGAATGAGCAGTTCTTC.

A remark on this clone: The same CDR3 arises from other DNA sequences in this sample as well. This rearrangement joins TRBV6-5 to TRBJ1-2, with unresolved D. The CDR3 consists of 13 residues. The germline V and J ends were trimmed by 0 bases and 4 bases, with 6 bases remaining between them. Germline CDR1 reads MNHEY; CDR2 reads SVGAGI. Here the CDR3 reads CASSYSRGYGYTF. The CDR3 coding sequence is TGTGCCAGCAGTTACTCTCGGGGCTATGGCTACACCTTC.

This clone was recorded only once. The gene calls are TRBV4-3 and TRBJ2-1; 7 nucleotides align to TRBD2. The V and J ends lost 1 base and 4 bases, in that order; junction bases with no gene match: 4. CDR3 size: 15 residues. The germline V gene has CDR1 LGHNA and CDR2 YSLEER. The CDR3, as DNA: TGCGCCAGCAGCCAAGCGGGGGAGGGGTACAATGAGCAGTTCTTC. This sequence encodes CASSQAGEGYNEQFF.

CDR3 coding DNA: TGCGCCAGCTCGATCGGTCTAGCGGGTGACAATGAGCAGTTCTTC. It specifies CASSIGLAGDNEQFF. This chain joins TRBV10-1 and TRBJ2-1; 8 bases fit TRBD2. Germline assignment: CDR1 WNHNN and CDR2 SYGVQD (reference sequence). The V gene end was trimmed by 8 bases and the J gene end by 5 bases; junction bases not matched to a gene: 11. This CDR3 region has 15 residues.

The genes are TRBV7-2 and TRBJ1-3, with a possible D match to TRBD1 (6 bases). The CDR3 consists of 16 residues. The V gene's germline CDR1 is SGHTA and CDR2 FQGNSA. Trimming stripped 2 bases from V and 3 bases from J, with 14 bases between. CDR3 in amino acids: CASSLLARGGGNTIYF. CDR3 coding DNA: TGTGCCAGCAGCTTACTCGCCAGGGGCGGTGGAAACACCATATATTTT.

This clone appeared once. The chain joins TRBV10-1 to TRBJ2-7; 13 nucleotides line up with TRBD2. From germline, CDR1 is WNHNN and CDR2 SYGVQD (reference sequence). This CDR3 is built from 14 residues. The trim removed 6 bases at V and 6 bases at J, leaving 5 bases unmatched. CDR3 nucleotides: TGCGCCAGCAGCACCGGGACTAGCGGGACCGAGCAGTACTTC. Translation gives CASSTGTSGTEQYF.

CDR3 nucleotide sequence: TGTGCCAGCAGCGTCCTCAGGGAACACACTGAAGCTTTCTTT. Translated: CASSVLREHTEAFF. This chain joins TRBV9 and TRBJ1-1; TRBD1 might be the D (5 bases). Between the trimmed V and J ends, which lost 2 bases and 3 bases, there was a span of 11 bases. CDR1 and CDR2 from the germline V gene are SGDLS and YYNGEE. CDR3 size: 14 residues.

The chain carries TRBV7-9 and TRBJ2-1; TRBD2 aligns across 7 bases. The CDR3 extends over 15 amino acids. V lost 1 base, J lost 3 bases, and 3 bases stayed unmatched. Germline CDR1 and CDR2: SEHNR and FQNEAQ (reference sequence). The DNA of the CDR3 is TGTGCCAGCAGCTTAGTCGGCGGGGGCTACAATGAGCAGTTCTTC. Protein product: CASSLVGGGYNEQFF.

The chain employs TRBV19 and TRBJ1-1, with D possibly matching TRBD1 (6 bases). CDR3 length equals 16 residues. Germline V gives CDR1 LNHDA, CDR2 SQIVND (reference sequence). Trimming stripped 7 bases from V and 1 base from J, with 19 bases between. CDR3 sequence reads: CASTLRRDRSNTEAFF. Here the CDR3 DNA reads TGTGCCAGTACCCTAAGGCGAGACAGGTCGAACACTGAAGCTTTCTTT.

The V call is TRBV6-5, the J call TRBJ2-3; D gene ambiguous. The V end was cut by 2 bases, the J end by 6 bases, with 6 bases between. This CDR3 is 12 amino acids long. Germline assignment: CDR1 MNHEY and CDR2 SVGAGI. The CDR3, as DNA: TGTGCCAGCAGTTACAGCCGGGATACGCAGTATTTT. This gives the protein CASSYSRDTQYF.

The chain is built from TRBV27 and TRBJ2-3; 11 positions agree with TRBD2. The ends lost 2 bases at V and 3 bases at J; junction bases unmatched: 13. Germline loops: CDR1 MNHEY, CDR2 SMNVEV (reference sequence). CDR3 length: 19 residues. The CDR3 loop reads CASSLLGTSGSSRTDTQYF. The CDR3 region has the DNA TGTGCCAGCAGTTTACTGGGAACTAGCGGGAGTTCTAGAACAGATACGCAGTATTTT.

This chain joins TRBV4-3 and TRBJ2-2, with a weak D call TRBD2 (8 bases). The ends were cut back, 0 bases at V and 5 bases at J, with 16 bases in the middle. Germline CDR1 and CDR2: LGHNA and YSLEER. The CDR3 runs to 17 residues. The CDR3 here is CASSQDGGGGRTGELFF. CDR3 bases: TGCGCCAGCAGCCAAGATGGAGGGGGCGGGAGGACCGGGGAGCTGTTTTTT.

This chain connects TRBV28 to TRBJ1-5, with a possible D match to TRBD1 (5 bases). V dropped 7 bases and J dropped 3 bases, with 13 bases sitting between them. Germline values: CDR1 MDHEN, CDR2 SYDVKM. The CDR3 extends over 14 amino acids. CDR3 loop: CASTLGGSNQPQHF. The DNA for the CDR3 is TGTGCCAGCACCCTCGGGGGGTCCAATCAGCCCCAGCATTTT.

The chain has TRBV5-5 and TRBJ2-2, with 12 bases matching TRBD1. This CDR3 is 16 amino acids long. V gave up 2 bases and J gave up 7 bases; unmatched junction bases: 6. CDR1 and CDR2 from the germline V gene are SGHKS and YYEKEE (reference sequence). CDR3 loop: CASSLARDRGRGELFF. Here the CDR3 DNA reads TGTGCCAGCAGCTTAGCCCGGGACAGGGGGCGCGGGGAGCTGTTTTTT.

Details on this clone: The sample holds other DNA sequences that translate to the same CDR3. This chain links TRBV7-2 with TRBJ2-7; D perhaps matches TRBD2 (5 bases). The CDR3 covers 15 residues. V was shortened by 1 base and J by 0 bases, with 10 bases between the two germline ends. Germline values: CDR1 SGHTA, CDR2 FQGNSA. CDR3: CASSLGSGGSYEQYF. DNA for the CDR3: TGTGCCAGCAGCTTAGGTTCCGGAGGCTCCTACGAGCAGTACTTC.

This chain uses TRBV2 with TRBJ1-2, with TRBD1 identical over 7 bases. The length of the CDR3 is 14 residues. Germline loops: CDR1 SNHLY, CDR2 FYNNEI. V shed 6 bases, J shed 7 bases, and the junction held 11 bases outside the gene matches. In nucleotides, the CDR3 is TGTGCCAGCAGCCCCCAGGGGGTAGGTCCTGGCTACACCTTC. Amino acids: CASSPQGVGPGYTF.

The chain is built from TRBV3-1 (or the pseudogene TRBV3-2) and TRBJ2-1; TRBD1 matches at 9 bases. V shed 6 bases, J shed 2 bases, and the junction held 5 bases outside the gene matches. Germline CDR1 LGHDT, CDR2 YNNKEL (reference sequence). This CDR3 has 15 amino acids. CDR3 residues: CASSFTGGTYNEQFF. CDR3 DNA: TGTGCCAGCAGTTTCACAGGGGGCACCTACAATGAGCAGTTCTTC.

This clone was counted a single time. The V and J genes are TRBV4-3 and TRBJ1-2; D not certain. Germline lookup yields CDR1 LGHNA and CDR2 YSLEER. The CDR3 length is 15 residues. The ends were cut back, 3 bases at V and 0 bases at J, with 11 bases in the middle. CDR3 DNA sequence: TGCGCCAGCAGCCATGCCGGAGAAGCTAACTATGGCTACACCTTC. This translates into CASSHAGEANYGYTF.

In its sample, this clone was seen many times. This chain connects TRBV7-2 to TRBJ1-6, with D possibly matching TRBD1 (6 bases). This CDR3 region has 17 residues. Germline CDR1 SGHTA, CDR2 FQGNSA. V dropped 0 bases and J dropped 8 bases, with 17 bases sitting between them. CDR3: CASSLARGRGIDSPLHF. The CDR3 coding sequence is TGTGCCAGCAGCTTAGCGAGGGGCAGGGGTATTGATTCACCCCTCCACTTT.

CDR3 in amino acids: CASSPTGTGYATNEKLFF. For the CDR3, the DNA is TGTGCCAGTAGCCCGACCGGGACAGGATATGCAACTAATGAAAAACTGTTTTTT. This chain links TRBV19 with TRBJ1-4; TRBD1 matches at 8 bases. The junction had 12 bases not matched to a gene; V was cut back by 6 bases and J by 0 bases. The germline V gene encodes CDR1 LNHDA and CDR2 SQIVND (reference sequence). The CDR3 totals 18 residues.

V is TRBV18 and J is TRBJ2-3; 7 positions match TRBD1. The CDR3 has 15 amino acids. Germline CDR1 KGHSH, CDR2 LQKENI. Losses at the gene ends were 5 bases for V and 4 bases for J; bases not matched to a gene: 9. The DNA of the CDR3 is TGTGCCAGCTCATACCAAGGGACAGCGGCAGATACGCAGTATTTT. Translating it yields CASSYQGTAADTQYF.

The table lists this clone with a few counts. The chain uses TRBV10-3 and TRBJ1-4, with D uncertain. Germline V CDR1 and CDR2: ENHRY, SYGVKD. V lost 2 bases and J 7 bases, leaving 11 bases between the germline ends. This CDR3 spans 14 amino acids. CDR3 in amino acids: CAISEGGLGEKLFF. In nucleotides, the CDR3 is TGTGCCATCAGTGAGGGAGGTTTGGGTGAAAAACTGTTTTTT.

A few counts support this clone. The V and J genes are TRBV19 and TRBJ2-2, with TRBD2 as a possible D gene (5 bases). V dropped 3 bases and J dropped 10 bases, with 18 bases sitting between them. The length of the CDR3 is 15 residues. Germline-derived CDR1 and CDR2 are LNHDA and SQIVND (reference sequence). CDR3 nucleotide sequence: TGTGCCAGTAGTATTCTGAGGGTAGGTCAAGCGGAGCTGTTTTTT. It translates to CASSILRVGQAELFF.

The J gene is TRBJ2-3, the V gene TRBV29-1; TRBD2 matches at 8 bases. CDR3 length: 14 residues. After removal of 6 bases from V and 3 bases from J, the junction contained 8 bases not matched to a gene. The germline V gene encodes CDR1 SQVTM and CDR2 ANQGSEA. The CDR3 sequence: CSVSPGLVTDTQYF. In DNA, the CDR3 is TGCAGCGTGTCTCCGGGACTAGTAACAGATACGCAGTATTTT.

CDR3 protein: CASARGRQGEGEKLFF. The CDR3 DNA sequence: TGTGCCAGCGCCAGGGGACGGCAGGGGGAAGGTGAAAAACTGTTTTTT. The chain links TRBV18 to TRBJ1-4; 7 nucleotides line up with TRBD1. J gave up 7 bases and V 8 bases, and 16 bases lay outside the gene matches. This CDR3 has 16 residues. The V gene's germline CDR1 is KGHSH and CDR2 LQKENI. Using reference TRBV18 and TRBJ1-4 for the parts outside the CDR3, the full variable domain is NAGVMQNPRHLVRRRGQEARLRCSPMKGHSHVYWYRQLPEEGLKFMVYLQKENIIDESGMPKERFSAEFPKEGPSILRIQQVVRGDSAAYFCASARGRQGEGEKLFFGSGTQLSVL.